The present entry profiles one TCR beta chain with its context. Its antigen is as yet unknown. The entry originates in a study of CD8 T cells in ankylosing spondylitis. Overall study results and limits: The study looked at matched synovial fluid samples from ankylosing spondylitis patients. Disease-linked clones were reported to be significantly enriched there. Fewer than 10 highly homologous variants formed a TCR beta motif that appeared characteristic of ankylosing spondylitis blood.

MiXCR, applied by TCRdb to the 5' RACE reads, yields one record per CDR3 protein. In the table there are roughly 440,000 distinct CDR3 sequences, approximately 17% of which are singletons. The TCR originated in a male donor with ankylosing spondylitis. The specimen was blood, either unsorted or a sorted T cell fraction (not recorded which).

DNA of the CDR3: TGCAGCGCCCCCGTCCCTAATGAAAAACTGTTTTTT. Translation: CSAPVPNEKLFF. V usage is TRBV20-1 and J usage is TRBJ1-4; D uncertain. The germline V gene has CDR1 DFQATT and CDR2 SNEGSKA (reference sequence). The CDR3 loop spans 12 amino acids.